This T cell receptor beta chain was sequenced during a study of blood T cell repertoires in COVID-19. Whole-study context: Whether acute or convalescent, the COVID-19 samples came from the United States, Italy and Spain. From T cells, B-cell-depleted T cells, or PBMCs came the material, which was cDNA or gDNA.

Methods used by the authors: It was from reference gene primer amplification that nucleated cell counts were estimated. Only in-frame clones appear in the TCRdb table, and some are missing; sequencing was by immunoSEQ multiplex PCR. The V and J calls and the clone size are those of that table, but D and trimming were determined from the DNA. This table holds about 140,000 clones, 60% to 85% found once. Germline V lookup: CDR1 LNHDA, CDR2 SQIVND (reference sequence). This CDR3 is built from 14 residues. Trimming shortened V by 7 bases and J by 9 bases, and 19 bases separated the two germline ends. The sequenced sample consisted of peripheral blood. J is TRBJ1-5 and V is TRBV19; TRBD1 might be the D (5 bases). The origin of this receptor is a man aged 45-60 years with acute or convalescent COVID-19. CDR3 nucleotides: TGTGCCAGTACGACCTCTGGGGCTCCCCCGCCCCAGCATTTT. Translation gives CASTTSGAPPPQHF.